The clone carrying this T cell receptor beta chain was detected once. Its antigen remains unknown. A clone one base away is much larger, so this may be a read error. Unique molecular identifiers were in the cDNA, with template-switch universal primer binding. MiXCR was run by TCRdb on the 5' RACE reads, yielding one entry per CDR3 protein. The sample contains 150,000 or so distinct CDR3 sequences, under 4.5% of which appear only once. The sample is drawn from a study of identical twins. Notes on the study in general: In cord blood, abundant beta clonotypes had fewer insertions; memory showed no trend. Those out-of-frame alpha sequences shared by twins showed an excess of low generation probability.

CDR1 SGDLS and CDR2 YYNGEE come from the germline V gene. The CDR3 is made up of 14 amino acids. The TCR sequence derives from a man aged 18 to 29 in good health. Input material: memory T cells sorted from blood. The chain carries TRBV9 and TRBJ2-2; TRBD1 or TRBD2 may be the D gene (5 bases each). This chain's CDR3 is CASSGGTHNGELCF. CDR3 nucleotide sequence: TGTGCCAGCAGCGGAGGGACGCACAACGGGGAGCTGTGTTTT.